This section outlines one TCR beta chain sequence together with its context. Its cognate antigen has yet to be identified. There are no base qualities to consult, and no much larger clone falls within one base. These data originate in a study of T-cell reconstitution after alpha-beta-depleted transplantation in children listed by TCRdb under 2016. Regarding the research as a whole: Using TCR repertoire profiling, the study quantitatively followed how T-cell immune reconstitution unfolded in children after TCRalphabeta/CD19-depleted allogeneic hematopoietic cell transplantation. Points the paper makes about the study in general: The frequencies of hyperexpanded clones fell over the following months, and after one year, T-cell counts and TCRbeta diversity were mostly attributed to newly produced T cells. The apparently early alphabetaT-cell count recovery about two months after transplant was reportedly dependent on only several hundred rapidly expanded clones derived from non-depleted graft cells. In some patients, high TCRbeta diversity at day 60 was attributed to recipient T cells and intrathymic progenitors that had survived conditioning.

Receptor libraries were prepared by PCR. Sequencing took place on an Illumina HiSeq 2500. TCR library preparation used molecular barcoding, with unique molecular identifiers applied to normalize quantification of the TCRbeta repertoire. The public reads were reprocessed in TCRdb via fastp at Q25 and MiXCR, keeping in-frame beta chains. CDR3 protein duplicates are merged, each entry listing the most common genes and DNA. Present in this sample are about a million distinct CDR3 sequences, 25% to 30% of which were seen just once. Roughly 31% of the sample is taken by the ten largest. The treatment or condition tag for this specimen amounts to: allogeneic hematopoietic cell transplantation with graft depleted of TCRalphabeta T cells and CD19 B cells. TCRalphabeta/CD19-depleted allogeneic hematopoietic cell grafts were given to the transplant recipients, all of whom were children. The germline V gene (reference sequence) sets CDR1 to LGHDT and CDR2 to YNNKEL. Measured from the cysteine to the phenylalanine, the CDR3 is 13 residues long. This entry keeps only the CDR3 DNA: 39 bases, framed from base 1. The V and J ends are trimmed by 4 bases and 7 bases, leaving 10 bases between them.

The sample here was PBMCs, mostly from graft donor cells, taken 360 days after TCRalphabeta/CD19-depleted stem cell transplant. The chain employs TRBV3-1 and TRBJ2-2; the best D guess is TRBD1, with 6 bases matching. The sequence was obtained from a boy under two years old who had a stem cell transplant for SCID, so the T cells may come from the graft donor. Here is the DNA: TGTGCCAGCAGCCTCACAGGGTTCGGGGAGCTGTTTTTT. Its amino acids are CASSLTGFGELFF.